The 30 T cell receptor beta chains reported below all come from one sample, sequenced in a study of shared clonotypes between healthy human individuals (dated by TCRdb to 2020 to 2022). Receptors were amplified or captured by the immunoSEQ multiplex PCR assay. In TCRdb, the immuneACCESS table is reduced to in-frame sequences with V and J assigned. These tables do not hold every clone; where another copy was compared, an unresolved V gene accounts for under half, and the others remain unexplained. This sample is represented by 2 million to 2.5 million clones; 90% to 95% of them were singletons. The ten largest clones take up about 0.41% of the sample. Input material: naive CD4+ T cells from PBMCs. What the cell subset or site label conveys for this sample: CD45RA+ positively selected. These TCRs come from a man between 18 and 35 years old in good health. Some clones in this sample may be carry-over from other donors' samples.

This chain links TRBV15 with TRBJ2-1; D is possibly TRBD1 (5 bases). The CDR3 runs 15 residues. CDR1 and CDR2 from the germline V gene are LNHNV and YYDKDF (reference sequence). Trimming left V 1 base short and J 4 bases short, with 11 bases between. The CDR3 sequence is CATSRGQNPYNEQFF. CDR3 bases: TGTGCCACCAGCAGAGGACAGAATCCTTACAATGAGCAGTTCTTC.

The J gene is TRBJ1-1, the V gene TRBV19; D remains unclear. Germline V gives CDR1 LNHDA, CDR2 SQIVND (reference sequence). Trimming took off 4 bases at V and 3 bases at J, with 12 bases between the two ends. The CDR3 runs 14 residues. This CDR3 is CASSTARRDTEAFF. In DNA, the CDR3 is TGTGCCAGTAGTACCGCCCGCCGGGACACTGAAGCTTTCTTT.

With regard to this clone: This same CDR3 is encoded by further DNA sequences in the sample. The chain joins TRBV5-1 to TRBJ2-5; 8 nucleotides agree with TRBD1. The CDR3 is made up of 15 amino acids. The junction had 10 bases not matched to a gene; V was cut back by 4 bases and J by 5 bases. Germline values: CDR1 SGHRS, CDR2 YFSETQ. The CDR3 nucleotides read TGCGCCAGCAGCAGCGCGGGGACAGGCGGGGAGACCCAGTACTTC. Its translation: CASSSAGTGGETQYF.

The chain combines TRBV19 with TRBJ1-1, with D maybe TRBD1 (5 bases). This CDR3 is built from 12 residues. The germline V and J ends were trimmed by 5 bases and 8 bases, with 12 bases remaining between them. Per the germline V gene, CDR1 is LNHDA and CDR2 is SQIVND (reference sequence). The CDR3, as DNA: TGTGCCAGTAGTCCCAGGTCAGGGGAAGCTTTCTTT. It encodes CASSPRSGEAFF.

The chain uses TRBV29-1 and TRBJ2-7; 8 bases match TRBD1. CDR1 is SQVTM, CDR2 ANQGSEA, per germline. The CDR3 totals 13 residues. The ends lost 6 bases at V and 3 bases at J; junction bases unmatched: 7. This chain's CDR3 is CSVRGQANYEQYF. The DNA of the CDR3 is TGCAGCGTGAGGGGACAGGCCAACTACGAGCAGTACTTC.

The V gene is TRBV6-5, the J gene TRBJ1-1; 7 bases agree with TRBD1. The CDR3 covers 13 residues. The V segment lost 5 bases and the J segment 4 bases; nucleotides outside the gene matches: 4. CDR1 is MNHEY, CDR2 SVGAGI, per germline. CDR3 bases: TGTGCCAGCAGTGGGACAGTGAGCACTGAAGCTTTCTTT. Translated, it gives CASSGTVSTEAFF.

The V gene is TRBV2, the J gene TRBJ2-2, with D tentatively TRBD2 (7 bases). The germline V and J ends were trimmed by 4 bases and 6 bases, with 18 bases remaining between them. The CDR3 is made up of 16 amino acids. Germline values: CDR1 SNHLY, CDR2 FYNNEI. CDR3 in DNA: TGTGCCAGCAGTGTCGGGGCGGGGGCAAGGGCCGGGGAGCTGTTTTTT. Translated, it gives CASSVGAGARAGELFF.

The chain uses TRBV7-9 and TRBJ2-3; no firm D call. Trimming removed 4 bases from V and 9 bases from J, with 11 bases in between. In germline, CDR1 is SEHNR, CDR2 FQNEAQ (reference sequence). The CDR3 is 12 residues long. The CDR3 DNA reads TGTGCCAGCAGCTCGACCCAGTCAACGCAGTATTTT. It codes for CASSSTQSTQYF.

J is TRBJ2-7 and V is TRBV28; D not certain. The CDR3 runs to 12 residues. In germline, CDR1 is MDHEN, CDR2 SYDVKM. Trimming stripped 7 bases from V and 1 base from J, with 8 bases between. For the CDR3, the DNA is TGTGCCAGCATTAGCACATCCTACGAGCAGTACTTC. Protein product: CASISTSYEQYF.

The CDR3 DNA follows: TGTGCCAGCAGCCCGGACAGGGGGCATCTCTCCACCTTC. Translated, it gives CASSPDRGHLSTF. The chain recombines TRBV11-2 with TRBJ1-2; TRBD1 agrees at 11 bases. This CDR3 has 13 residues. Germline CDR1 and CDR2: SGHAT and FQNNGV. The V gene end was trimmed by 5 bases and the J gene end by 13 bases; junction bases not matched to a gene: 9.

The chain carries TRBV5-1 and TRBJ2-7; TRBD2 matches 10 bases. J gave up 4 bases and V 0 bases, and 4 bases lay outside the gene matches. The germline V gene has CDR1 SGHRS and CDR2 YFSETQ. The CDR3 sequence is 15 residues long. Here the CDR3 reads CASSLVISGRYEQYF. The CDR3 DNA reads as TGCGCCAGCAGCTTGGTCATTAGCGGGAGGTACGAGCAGTACTTC.

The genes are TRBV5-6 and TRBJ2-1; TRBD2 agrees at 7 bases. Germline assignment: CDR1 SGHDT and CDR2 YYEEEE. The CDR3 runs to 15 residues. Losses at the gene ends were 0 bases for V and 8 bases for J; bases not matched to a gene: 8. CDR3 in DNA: TGTGCCAGCAGCTTGGTCGGACTAGAGTACCATGAGCAGTTCTTC. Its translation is CASSLVGLEYHEQFF. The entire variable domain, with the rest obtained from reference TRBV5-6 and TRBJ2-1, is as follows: DAGVTQSPTHLIKTRGQQVTLRCSPKSGHDTVSWYQQALGQGPQFIFQYYEEEERQRGNFPDRFSGHQFPNYSSELNVNALLLGDSALYLCASSLVGLEYHEQFFGPGTRLTVL.

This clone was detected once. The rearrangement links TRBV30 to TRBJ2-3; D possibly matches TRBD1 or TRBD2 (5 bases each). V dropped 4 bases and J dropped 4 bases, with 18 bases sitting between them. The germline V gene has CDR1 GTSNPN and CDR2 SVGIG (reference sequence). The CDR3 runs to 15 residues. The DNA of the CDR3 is TGTGCCTGGAATGGGGGAACTGTTGGGGCAGATACGCAGTATTTT. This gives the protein CAWNGGTVGADTQYF.

Written as DNA, the CDR3 is TGTGCCATCAGCGAGACCCGACAGGGCGGCAACGAGCAGTACTTC. It translates to CAISETRQGGNEQYF. The gene calls are TRBV10-3 and TRBJ2-7; TRBD1 aligns across 7 bases. The CDR3 has 15 residues. The junction had 13 bases not matched to a gene; V was cut back by 6 bases and J by 5 bases. Per the germline V gene, CDR1 is ENHRY and CDR2 is SYGVKD.

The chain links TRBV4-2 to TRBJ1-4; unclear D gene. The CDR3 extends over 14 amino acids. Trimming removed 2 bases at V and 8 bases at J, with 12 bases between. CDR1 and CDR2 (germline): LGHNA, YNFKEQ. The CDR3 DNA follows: TGTGCCAGCAGCCAACCGGGAACGGGAGAAAAACTGTTTTTT. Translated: CASSQPGTGEKLFF.

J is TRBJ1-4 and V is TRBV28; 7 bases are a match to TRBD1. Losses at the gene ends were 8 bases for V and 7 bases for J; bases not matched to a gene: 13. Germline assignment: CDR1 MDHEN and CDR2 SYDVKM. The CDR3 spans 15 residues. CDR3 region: CASSTGQGGTEKLFF. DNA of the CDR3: TGTGCCAGCTCAACTGGTCAGGGGGGAACTGAAAAACTGTTTTTT. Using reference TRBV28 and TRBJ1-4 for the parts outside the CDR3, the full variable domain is DVKVTQSSRYLVKRTGEKVFLECVQDMDHENMFWYRQDPGLGLRLIYFSYDVKMKEKGDIPEGYSVSREKKERFSLILESASTNQTSMYLCASSTGQGGTEKLFFGSGTQLSVL.

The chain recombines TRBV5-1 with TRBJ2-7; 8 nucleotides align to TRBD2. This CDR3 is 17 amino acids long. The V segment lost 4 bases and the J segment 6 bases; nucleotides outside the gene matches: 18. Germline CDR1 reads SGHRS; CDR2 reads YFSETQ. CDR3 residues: CASSPSVLAEPRGEQYF. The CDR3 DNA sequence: TGCGCCAGCAGCCCCTCGGTACTAGCGGAGCCCAGAGGCGAGCAGTACTTC.

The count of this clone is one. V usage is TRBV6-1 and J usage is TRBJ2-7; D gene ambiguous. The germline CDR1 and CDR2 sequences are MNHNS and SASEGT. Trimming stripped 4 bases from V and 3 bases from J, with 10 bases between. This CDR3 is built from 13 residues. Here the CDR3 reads CASSGKGFYEQYF. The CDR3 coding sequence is TGTGCCAGCAGTGGGAAGGGTTTCTACGAGCAGTACTTC.

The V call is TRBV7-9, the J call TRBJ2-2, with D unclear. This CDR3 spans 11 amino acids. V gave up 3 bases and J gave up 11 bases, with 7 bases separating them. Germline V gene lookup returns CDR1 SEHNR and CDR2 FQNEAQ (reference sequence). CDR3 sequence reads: CASSLLGELFF. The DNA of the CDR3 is TGTGCCAGCAGCTTGTTGGGAGAGCTGTTTTTT.

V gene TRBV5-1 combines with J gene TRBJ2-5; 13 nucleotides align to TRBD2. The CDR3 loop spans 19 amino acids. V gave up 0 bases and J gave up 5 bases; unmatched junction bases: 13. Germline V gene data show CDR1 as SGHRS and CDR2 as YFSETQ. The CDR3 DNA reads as TGCGCCAGCAGCTTGGCCGGGACTAGCGGGACACTTGGTATGGAGACCCAGTACTTC. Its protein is CASSLAGTSGTLGMETQYF.

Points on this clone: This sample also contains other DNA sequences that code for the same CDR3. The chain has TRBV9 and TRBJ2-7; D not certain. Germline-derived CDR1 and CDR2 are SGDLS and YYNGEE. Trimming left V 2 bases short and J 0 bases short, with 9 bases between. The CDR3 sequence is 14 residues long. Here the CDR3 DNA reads TGTGCCAGCAGCGTCATCGCGAGCTCCTACGAGCAGTACTTC. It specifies CASSVIASSYEQYF. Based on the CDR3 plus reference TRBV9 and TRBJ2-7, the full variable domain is DSGVTQTPKHLITATGQRVTLRCSPRSGDLSVYWYQQSLDQGLQFLIQYYNGEERAKGNILERFSAQQFPDLHSELNLSSLELGDSALYFCASSVIASSYEQYFGPGTRLTVT.

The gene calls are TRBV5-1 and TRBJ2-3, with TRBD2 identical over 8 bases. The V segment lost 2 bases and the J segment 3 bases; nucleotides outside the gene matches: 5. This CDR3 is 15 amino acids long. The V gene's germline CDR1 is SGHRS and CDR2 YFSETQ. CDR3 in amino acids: CASSFASGLTDTQYF. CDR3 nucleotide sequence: TGCGCCAGCAGCTTCGCTAGCGGGTTGACAGATACGCAGTATTTT.

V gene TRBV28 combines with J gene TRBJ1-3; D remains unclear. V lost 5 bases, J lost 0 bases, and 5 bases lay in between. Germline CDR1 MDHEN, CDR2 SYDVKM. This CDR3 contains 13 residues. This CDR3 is CASSRGSGNTIYF. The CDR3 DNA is TGTGCCAGCAGTCGAGGCTCTGGAAACACCATATATTTT.

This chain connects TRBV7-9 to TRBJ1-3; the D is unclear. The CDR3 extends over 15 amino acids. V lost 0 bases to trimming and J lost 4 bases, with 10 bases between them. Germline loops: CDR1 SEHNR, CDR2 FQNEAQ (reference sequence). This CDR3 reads CASSLAGRSGNTIYF. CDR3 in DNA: TGTGCCAGCAGCTTAGCGGGCAGATCGGGAAACACCATATATTTT.

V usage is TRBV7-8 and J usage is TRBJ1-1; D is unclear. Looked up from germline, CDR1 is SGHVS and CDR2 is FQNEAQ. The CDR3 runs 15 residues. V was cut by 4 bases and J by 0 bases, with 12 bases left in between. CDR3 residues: CASSSTHVVNTEAFF. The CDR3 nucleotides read TGTGCCAGCAGCTCAACCCACGTAGTGAACACTGAAGCTTTCTTT.

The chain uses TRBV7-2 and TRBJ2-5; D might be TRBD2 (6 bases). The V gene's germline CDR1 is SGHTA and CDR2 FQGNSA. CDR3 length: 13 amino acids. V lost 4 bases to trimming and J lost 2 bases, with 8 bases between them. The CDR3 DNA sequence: TGTGCCAGCAGCTCCCGGGGGCAAGAGACCCAGTACTTC. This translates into CASSSRGQETQYF. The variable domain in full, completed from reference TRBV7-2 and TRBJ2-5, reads GAGVSQSPSNKVTEKGKDVELRCDPISGHTALYWYRQSLGQGLEFLIYFQGNSAPDKSGLPSDRFSAERTGGSVSTLTIQRTQQEDSAVYLCASSSRGQETQYFGPGTRLLVL.

The CDR3 reads CASSQPNYEQYF. The CDR3 nucleotides are TGTGCCAGCTCACAGCCTAACTACGAGCAGTACTTC. The genes are TRBV2 and TRBJ2-7; D remains ambiguous. This CDR3 is built from 12 residues. The germline V gene has CDR1 SNHLY and CDR2 FYNNEI. V was trimmed by 8 bases and J by 3 bases, leaving 11 bases between them.

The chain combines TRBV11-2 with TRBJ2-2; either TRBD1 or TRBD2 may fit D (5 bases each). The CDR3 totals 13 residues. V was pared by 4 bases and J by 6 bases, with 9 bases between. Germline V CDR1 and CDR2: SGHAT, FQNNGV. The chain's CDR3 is CASSSGPSGELFF. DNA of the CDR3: TGTGCCAGCAGCTCGGGACCTTCCGGGGAGCTGTTTTTT.

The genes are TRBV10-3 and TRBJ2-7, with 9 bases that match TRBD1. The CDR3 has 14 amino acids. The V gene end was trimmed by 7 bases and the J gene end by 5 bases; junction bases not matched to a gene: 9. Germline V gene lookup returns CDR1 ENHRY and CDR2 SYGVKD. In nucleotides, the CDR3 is TGTGCCATCACTGCGGGACAGGGCCTCCACGAGCAGTACTTC. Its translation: CAITAGQGLHEQYF.

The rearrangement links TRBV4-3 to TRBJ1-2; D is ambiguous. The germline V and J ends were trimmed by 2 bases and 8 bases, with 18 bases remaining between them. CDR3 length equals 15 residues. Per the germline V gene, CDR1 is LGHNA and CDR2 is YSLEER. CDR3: CASSQSTRTHQGYTF. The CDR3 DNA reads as TGCGCCAGCAGCCAATCGACTAGGACCCACCAGGGCTACACCTTC.